Presented here are 23 T cell receptor beta chains from one specimen sequenced in a study of shared clonotypes between healthy human individuals. Data came from immunoSEQ multiplex PCR; TCRdb stores just in-frame clones and leaves some out. The table includes a few million clones, just under 95% detected once. The sequencing input was naive CD4+ T cells from PBMCs. The subset was: CD45RA+ positively selected. These receptors came from a man aged 18 to 35 in good health. Some clones in this sample may be carry-over from other donors' samples.

The chain is built from TRBV18 and TRBJ2-3; D unresolved. V lost 2 bases and J 4 bases, leaving 7 bases between the germline ends. Germline lookup yields CDR1 KGHSH and CDR2 LQKENI. This CDR3 contains 13 residues. As DNA, the CDR3 is TGTGCCAGCTCACCAAGGCAGTCAGATACGCAGTATTTT. The encoded protein is CASSPRQSDTQYF. Complete variable domain (other parts from reference TRBV18 and TRBJ2-3): NAGVMQNPRHLVRRRGQEARLRCSPMKGHSHVYWYRQLPEEGLKFMVYLQKENIIDESGMPKERFSAEFPKEGPSILRIQQVVRGDSAAYFCASSPRQSDTQYFGPGTRLTVL.

This chain connects TRBV7-6 to TRBJ2-5; perhaps TRBD2 as D (5 bases). The CDR3 totals 17 residues. Trimming pared 0 bases from V and 0 bases from J, leaving 14 bases between. Germline assignment: CDR1 SGHVS and CDR2 FNYEAQ. Here the CDR3 reads CASSLASASRYQETQYF. Here the CDR3 DNA reads TGTGCCAGCAGCTTAGCGTCAGCTAGCAGGTACCAAGAGACCCAGTACTTC.

The chain links TRBV9 to TRBJ1-4; 11 bases match TRBD1. The ends lost 4 bases at V and 7 bases at J; junction bases unmatched: 6. This CDR3 spans 15 amino acids. CDR1 and CDR2 from the germline V gene are SGDLS and YYNGEE. The CDR3 DNA reads TGTGCCAGCAGCCCCGGACAGGGGGCGCTTGAAAAACTGTTTTTT. It encodes CASSPGQGALEKLFF.

This chain joins TRBV5-6 and TRBJ2-5; D remains ambiguous. The V and J ends lost 0 bases and 0 bases respectively, with 9 bases between them. Germline V gives CDR1 SGHDT, CDR2 YYEEEE. This CDR3 contains 15 residues. CDR3 loop: CASSLGEQYQETQYF. For the CDR3, the DNA is TGTGCCAGCAGCTTGGGAGAGCAGTACCAAGAGACCCAGTACTTC.

V and J are TRBV5-1 and TRBJ1-4; D remains unclear. Trimming left V 0 bases short and J 8 bases short, with 11 bases between. The CDR3 is 14 amino acids. In germline, CDR1 is SGHRS, CDR2 YFSETQ. The CDR3 nucleotides are TGCGCCAGCAGCTTGGGCCAGATAGGAGAAAAACTGTTTTTT. Translated: CASSLGQIGEKLFF.

This sequence joins TRBV9 and TRBJ2-1, with a tentative D call TRBD1 (6 bases). V was shortened by 4 bases and J by 0 bases, with 17 bases between the two germline ends. The germline V gene has CDR1 SGDLS and CDR2 YYNGEE. This CDR3 has 17 amino acids. CDR3 loop: CASSILLTGDSYNEQFF. The CDR3 nucleotides read TGTGCCAGCAGCATTTTACTGACAGGCGACTCCTACAATGAGCAGTTCTTC.

This chain connects TRBV6-9 to TRBJ2-5; 7 bases fit TRBD2. The CDR3 length is 14 residues. CDR1 is MNHGY, CDR2 SVAAGI, per germline. The J segment lost 2 bases and the V segment lost 2 bases, leaving 2 bases of the junction unmatched. CDR3 sequence reads: CASSYKGLQETQYF. The CDR3 region has the DNA TGTGCCAGCAGTTATAAGGGACTACAAGAGACCCAGTACTTC.

The gene calls are TRBV7-2 and TRBJ2-2; perhaps TRBD1 as D (5 bases). Germline CDR1 reads SGHTA; CDR2 reads FQGNSA. V lost 1 base to trimming and J lost 3 bases, with 9 bases between them. CDR3 length: 15 amino acids. CDR3 amino acids: CASSLGDRYTGELFF. The CDR3 DNA follows: TGTGCCAGCAGCTTAGGAGACAGATACACCGGGGAGCTGTTTTTT.

J is TRBJ2-3 and V is TRBV29-1; 13 bases line up with TRBD2. The CDR3 has 12 residues. The germline V gene has CDR1 SQVTM and CDR2 ANQGSEA. The DNA of the CDR3 is TGCTCGGGACTAGCGGGACGAGATACGCAGTATTTT. Protein: CSGLAGRDTQYF.

The chain combines TRBV6-1 with TRBJ1-3, with 7 positions matching TRBD1. This CDR3 region has 16 residues. Germline loops: CDR1 MNHNS, CDR2 SASEGT. The V segment lost 4 bases and the J segment 4 bases; nucleotides outside the gene matches: 10. The CDR3: CASSARGRGPGNTIYF. In nucleotides, the CDR3 is TGTGCCAGCAGTGCGAGGGGGCGCGGGCCAGGAAACACCATATATTTT.

This clone was picked up one time. V gene TRBV18 combines with J gene TRBJ2-1; 8 nucleotides agree with TRBD2. Unmatched junction bases numbered 15, after V lost 3 bases and J lost 11 bases. The length of the CDR3 is 16 residues. Per germline, CDR1 KGHSH and CDR2 LQKENI. In nucleotides, the CDR3 is TGTGCCAGCTCACCGAGCCTAGCGGGCAATAGCCTTAAGCAGTTCTTC. Its protein is CASSPSLAGNSLKQFF.

A remark on this clone: Distinct nucleotide sequences in the sample also encode this CDR3. V is TRBV28 and J is TRBJ2-7; unclear D gene. V shed 3 bases and J shed 4 bases, with 7 bases lying between them. The CDR3 spans 12 residues. CDR1 MDHEN and CDR2 SYDVKM come from the germline V gene. CDR3: CASSFRPYEQYF. The CDR3 DNA is TGTGCCAGCAGTTTTCGGCCTTACGAGCAGTACTTC.

This clone was seen only once. The same CDR3 arises from other DNA sequences in this sample as well. V is TRBV29-1 and J is TRBJ2-7; 7 nucleotides align to TRBD1. The V segment lost 1 base and the J segment 7 bases; nucleotides outside the gene matches: 7. CDR3 size: 13 residues. In germline, CDR1 is SQVTM, CDR2 ANQGSEA. The CDR3 sequence: CSVEGQGLGEQYF. In DNA, the CDR3 is TGCAGCGTTGAAGGACAGGGCCTCGGGGAGCAGTACTTC.

The CDR3 DNA sequence: TGTGCCAGCACCGAGAGAGATACGCAGTATTTT. Translated: CASTERDTQYF. V usage is TRBV2 and J usage is TRBJ2-3; no reliable D call. V lost 7 bases and J 5 bases, leaving 7 bases between the germline ends. Germline V gene lookup returns CDR1 SNHLY and CDR2 FYNNEI. This CDR3 region has 11 residues.

This chain connects TRBV6-6 to TRBJ1-2; 7 bases align to TRBD1. V shed 6 bases and J 3 bases; nucleotides not matched to a gene: 13. In germline, CDR1 is MNHNY, CDR2 SVGAGI (reference sequence). The CDR3 consists of 16 residues. The CDR3 nucleotides are TGTGCCAGCAGCCCCCTCCGGGACAGAGGGGACTATGGCTACACCTTC. Amino acids: CASSPLRDRGDYGYTF.

The V and J genes are TRBV20-1 and TRBJ2-1; D gene ambiguous. The CDR3 runs 11 residues. V was cut by 6 bases and J by 10 bases, with 13 bases left in between. The V gene's germline CDR1 is DFQATT and CDR2 SNEGSKA (reference sequence). The CDR3 coding sequence is TGCAGTGCCCCCAAGGATGGGGAGCAGTTCTTC. As protein: CSAPKDGEQFF.

The V call is TRBV18, the J call TRBJ2-7; maybe TRBD2 (6 bases). The CDR3 extends over 14 amino acids. Germline CDR1 reads KGHSH; CDR2 reads LQKENI. V lost 2 bases to trimming and J lost 0 bases, with 8 bases between them. CDR3 sequence: CASSPLRDSYEQYF. DNA for the CDR3: TGTGCCAGCTCACCATTGCGGGACTCCTACGAGCAGTACTTC.

This chain links TRBV11-3 with TRBJ2-2; 7 bases align to TRBD2. The V segment lost 5 bases and the J segment 2 bases; nucleotides outside the gene matches: 5. The CDR3 has 15 residues. The V gene's germline CDR1 is SGHNT and CDR2 YENEEA. This CDR3 is CASSPGGLNTGELFF. The CDR3 DNA reads TGTGCCAGCAGCCCTGGGGGACTAAACACCGGGGAGCTGTTTTTT.

This clone was detected a few times. This sequence joins TRBV14 and TRBJ2-2; D is uncertain. The CDR3 spans 14 residues. V dropped 2 bases and J dropped 1 base, with 5 bases sitting between them. Germline CDR1 and CDR2: SGHDN and FVKESK. For the CDR3, the DNA is TGTGCCAGCAGCCAACACCTGAACACCGGGGAGCTGTTTTTT. Amino acids: CASSQHLNTGELFF.

CDR3 in amino acids: CSAPGAETQYF. In DNA form, the CDR3 reads TGCAGTGCCCCGGGAGCGGAGACCCAGTACTTC. The chain carries TRBV20-1 and TRBJ2-5; a weak D match, TRBD2 (6 bases). Trimming took off 6 bases at V and 5 bases at J, with 10 bases between the two ends. Germline CDR1 and CDR2: DFQATT and SNEGSKA (reference sequence). The CDR3 is 11 residues long.

In the case of this clone: This sample includes further DNA sequences coding for the same CDR3. The chain has TRBV5-1 and TRBJ2-5; possible D gene TRBD1, 5 bases. The CDR3 sequence is 15 residues long. Trimming shortened V by 0 bases and J by 4 bases, and 13 bases separated the two germline ends. CDR1 is SGHRS, CDR2 YFSETQ, per germline. CDR3 protein: CASSLEAGKGETQYF. The DNA of the CDR3 is TGCGCCAGCAGCTTGGAGGCAGGGAAGGGAGAGACCCAGTACTTC.

The rearrangement joins TRBV19 to TRBJ2-1; 9 bases are a match to TRBD1. The V segment lost 2 bases and the J segment 6 bases; nucleotides outside the gene matches: 5. The length of the CDR3 is 15 residues. Germline loops: CDR1 LNHDA, CDR2 SQIVND (reference sequence). CDR3 DNA sequence: TGTGCCAGTAGTATAAGGGACAGGGAGGGCAATGAGCAGTTCTTC. Translated, it gives CASSIRDREGNEQFF.

Concerning this clone: Other nucleotide sequences in the sample specify the same CDR3. The V and J genes are TRBV25-1 and TRBJ1-5, with D hard to call. In germline, CDR1 is MGHDK, CDR2 SYGVNS. Trimming took 3 bases from V and 0 from J, leaving 6 bases between them. CDR3 length: 14 amino acids. Written as DNA, the CDR3 is TGTGCCAGCAGTGACAGTTATAGCAATCAGCCCCAGCATTTT. This gives the protein CASSDSYSNQPQHF.